The clone carrying this T cell receptor (beta chain) showed up just a few times. Its specificity is unknown. The entry originates in a study of T-cell memory formation after mild COVID-19. TCRdb analysed the 5' RACE reads with MiXCR anew, one entry per CDR3 protein. There are under 550,000 distinct CDR3 sequences in the sample; approximately 18% occur only once, and 20% to 25% lies in the top ten. Whole-study results and caveats: CM and EM subsets held most contracting CD4+ clones; EMRA held CD8+ ones.

The source material was PBMCs or a T cell subset sorted from them (not recorded which). This clonotype was obtained from a man in his late teens or twenties who had mild COVID-19 (a few samples of this study predate the infection). Cell type and time point are not known.

The CDR3 nucleotides read TGTGCCAGCAGCGTAGGTGGGGCAGGGAACATAAACCATGGCTACACCTTC. Translating it yields CASSVGGAGNINHGYTF. The V call is TRBV9, the J call TRBJ1-2, with a possible D match to TRBD1 (5 bases). Germline CDR1 reads SGDLS; CDR2 reads YYNGEE. CDR3 size: 17 residues. V lost 0 bases and J 6 bases, leaving 21 bases between the germline ends.